This TCR beta chain is from a study of STAT5B mutations in CD4+ large granular lymphocyte leukemia. Only in-frame clones appear in the TCRdb table, and some are missing; sequencing was by immunoSEQ multiplex PCR. The table includes 20,000 to 25,000 clones, 82% detected once. Sequenced sample: CD4+ T cells from blood buffy coats. The source is a human donor in good health.

For the CDR3, the DNA is TGTGCCAGCAGTTATGAGGGCACAGATACGCAGTATTTT. The encoded protein is CASSYEGTDTQYF. The V gene is TRBV6-5, the J gene TRBJ2-3; no definite D call. The V and J ends lost 3 bases and 1 base respectively, with 5 bases between them. The germline gives CDR1 MNHEY, CDR2 SVGAGI. This CDR3 has 13 amino acids.